A selection of T cell receptor beta chains follows, all from one sample in a study of T cell responses to AZD1222 COVID-19 vaccine. TCRdb's copy holds only in-frame clones and misses some; the assay was immunoSEQ multiplex PCR. The table has 60,000 to 65,000 clones, 76% seen once. The material was peripheral blood, obtained on day 0 of AZD1222 vaccination. Source of these receptors: an adult in good health. Both conserved end residues are part of each CDR3. A D gene is named only where the DNA matches it firmly. The size entry is marked missing in some rows and otherwise reads once, few, many or a size class.

J gene: TRBJ2-7
clone size: .
V gene: TRBV11-2
D gene: .
CDR3 DNA: TGTGCCAGCAGCTTCGCCTACGAGCAGTACTTC
CDR3 protein: CASSFAYEQYF

J gene: TRBJ1-1
clone size: once
V gene: TRBV5-6
D gene: TRBD1
CDR3 DNA: TGTGCCAGCAGACCCCGGACAGGTGAAGCTTTCTTT
CDR3 protein: CASRPRTGEAFF

J gene: TRBJ2-5
clone size: once
V gene: TRBV6-2/TRBV6-3
D gene: TRBD2
CDR3 DNA: TGTGCCAGCACCCCTCTAGCGGGGCTGACCCAGTACTTC
CDR3 protein: CASTPLAGLTQYF

J gene: TRBJ2-7
clone size: .
V gene: TRBV4-2
D gene: TRBD2
CDR3 DNA: TGTGCCAGCAGTTCAGCGGGGGGGCTCGAGCAGTACTTC
CDR3 protein: CASSSAGGLEQYF

J gene: TRBJ1-4
clone size: once
V gene: TRBV30
D gene: .
CDR3 DNA: TGTGCCTGGAGTGCCGGGACAAGCAGTGAAAAACTGTTTTTT
CDR3 protein: CAWSAGTSSEKLFF

J gene: TRBJ2-4
clone size: once
V gene: TRBV12-3/TRBV12-4
D gene: .
CDR3 DNA: TGTGCCAGCAGCCTGACGTCGCACATTCAGTACTTC
CDR3 protein: CASSLTSHIQYF

J gene: TRBJ1-2
clone size: .
V gene: TRBV4-3
D gene: .
CDR3 DNA: TGCGCCAGCAGCCAAGATTATTCCCGCGGCTATGGCTACACCTTC
CDR3 protein: CASSQDYSRGYGYTF

J gene: TRBJ1-6
clone size: once
V gene: TRBV7-9
D gene: .
CDR3 DNA: TGTGCCAGCAGCAGAAATTCACCCCTCCACTTT
CDR3 protein: CASSRNSPLHF

J gene: TRBJ1-2
clone size: once
V gene: TRBV15
D gene: .
CDR3 DNA: TGTGCCACCAGCCCTGGGGAGAGGGAGGGGAACTATGGCTACACCTTC
CDR3 protein: CATSPGEREGNYGYTF

J gene: TRBJ2-7
clone size: .
V gene: TRBV4-3
D gene: .
CDR3 DNA: TGCGCCAGCAGCCATGGCCCAATGAACGAGCAGTACTTC
CDR3 protein: CASSHGPMNEQYF

J gene: TRBJ1-3
clone size: .
V gene: TRBV6-5
D gene: .
CDR3 DNA: TGTGCCAGCAGTTTTTCGACCGGGGTGGATTTT
CDR3 protein: CASSFSTGVDF

J gene: TRBJ2-1
clone size: .
V gene: TRBV2
D gene: .
CDR3 DNA: TGTGCCAGCGGCTACTTGTACAATGAGCAGTTCTTC
CDR3 protein: CASGYLYNEQFF

J gene: TRBJ2-7
clone size: .
V gene: TRBV7-9
D gene: .
CDR3 DNA: TGTGCCAGCAGCTTAGAAGCAGGCCAGAGAGAGCAGTACTTC
CDR3 protein: CASSLEAGQREQYF

J gene: TRBJ1-1
clone size: .
V gene: TRBV29-1
D gene: .
CDR3 DNA: TGCAGCGTTAGACAGCGACTGAACACTGAAGCTTTCTTT
CDR3 protein: CSVRQRLNTEAFF

J gene: TRBJ2-7
clone size: once
V gene: TRBV6-2/TRBV6-3
D gene: .
CDR3 DNA: TGTGCCAGCAGTTACCCCGGGTCCTACGAGCAGTACTTC
CDR3 protein: CASSYPGSYEQYF

J gene: TRBJ2-7
clone size: .
V gene: TRBV6-1
D gene: .
CDR3 DNA: TGTGCCAGCAGTGAACTGGGACCGAGGGGGGACGAGCAGTACTTC
CDR3 protein: CASSELGPRGDEQYF

J gene: TRBJ2-3
clone size: .
V gene: TRBV7-3
D gene: .
CDR3 DNA: TGTGCCAGCACCCCACGGGCGGAAGATACGCAGTATTTT
CDR3 protein: CASTPRAEDTQYF

J gene: TRBJ2-1
clone size: once
V gene: TRBV9
D gene: .
CDR3 DNA: TGTGCCAGCAGCGTCGGAGGGTCGCCGGTCGGGCAGTTCTTC
CDR3 protein: CASSVGGSPVGQFF

J gene: TRBJ2-5
clone size: .
V gene: TRBV7-2
D gene: .
CDR3 DNA: TGTGCCAGCAGCTTAGCAAGTCAAGAGACCCAGTACTTC
CDR3 protein: CASSLASQETQYF

J gene: TRBJ2-2
clone size: few
V gene: TRBV7-6
D gene: .
CDR3 DNA: TGTGCCAGCAGCTCATTAGGGCAGGCGGTGAACACCGGGGAGCTGTTTTTT
CDR3 protein: CASSSLGQAVNTGELFF

J gene: TRBJ2-7
clone size: .
V gene: TRBV7-9
D gene: .
CDR3 DNA: TGTGCCAGCCATGGGCAGGGGATGCACGAGCAGTACTTC
CDR3 protein: CASHGQGMHEQYF

J gene: TRBJ1-2
clone size: .
V gene: TRBV10-3
D gene: .
CDR3 DNA: TGTGCCATCAGTGAGTCCGAGACTAACTATGGCTACACCTTC
CDR3 protein: CAISESETNYGYTF

J gene: TRBJ1-1
clone size: .
V gene: TRBV6-5
D gene: .
CDR3 DNA: TGTGCCAGCAGTTACTCGATAATAGGGGACACTGAAGCTTTCTTT
CDR3 protein: CASSYSIIGDTEAFF

J gene: TRBJ1-2
clone size: .
V gene: TRBV19
D gene: .
CDR3 DNA: TGTGCCAGTAGTAGCTTGTACAGCGAGCGCCGAAACTATGGCTACACCTTC
CDR3 protein: CASSSLYSERRNYGYTF

J gene: TRBJ1-2
clone size: .
V gene: TRBV5-1
D gene: .
CDR3 DNA: TGCGCCAGCAGCGGGACATACTATGGCTACACCTTC
CDR3 protein: CASSGTYYGYTF

J gene: TRBJ1-2
clone size: .
V gene: TRBV5-5
D gene: .
CDR3 DNA: TGTGCCAGCAGCTTGGGTCCCCAGGGCGGGTATGGCTACACCTTC
CDR3 protein: CASSLGPQGGYGYTF

J gene: TRBJ2-2
clone size: .
V gene: TRBV4-3
D gene: .
CDR3 DNA: TGCGCCAGCAGCCAGGATATCTCAGGGCCCGGGGAGCTGTTTTTT
CDR3 protein: CASSQDISGPGELFF

J gene: TRBJ2-7
clone size: .
V gene: TRBV2
D gene: .
CDR3 DNA: TGTGCCAGCAGGGGGAGGAGCTCCTACGAGCAGTACTTC
CDR3 protein: CASRGRSSYEQYF

J gene: TRBJ2-7
clone size: once
V gene: TRBV5-8
D gene: .
CDR3 DNA: TGTGCCAGCAGCTTGTGGCAGGGAACCTACGAGCAGTACTTC
CDR3 protein: CASSLWQGTYEQYF

J gene: TRBJ1-2
clone size: .
V gene: TRBV27
D gene: TRBD1
CDR3 DNA: TGTGCCAGCGGAAATACAGGGGGCGGTGGCTACACCTTC
CDR3 protein: CASGNTGGGGYTF

J gene: TRBJ2-5
clone size: .
V gene: TRBV6-2/TRBV6-3
D gene: .
CDR3 DNA: TGTGCCAGCAGTTACCTATCGAAAGAGACCCAGTACTTC
CDR3 protein: CASSYLSKETQYF

J gene: TRBJ1-1
clone size: .
V gene: TRBV27
D gene: .
CDR3 DNA: TGTGCCAGCAGTCCCCACCGAGGCGGGGGCACTGAAGCTTTCTTT
CDR3 protein: CASSPHRGGGTEAFF

J gene: TRBJ1-1
clone size: .
V gene: TRBV6-5
D gene: .
CDR3 DNA: TGTGCCAGCAGTTCAGAGGAGGACACTGAAGCTTTCTTT
CDR3 protein: CASSSEEDTEAFF

J gene: TRBJ1-3
clone size: .
V gene: TRBV7-9
D gene: TRBD1
CDR3 DNA: TGTGCCAGCAGGTCGACAGGGGGGGAAAACACCATATATTTT
CDR3 protein: CASRSTGGENTIYF

J gene: TRBJ1-2
clone size: .
V gene: TRBV19
D gene: TRBD1
CDR3 DNA: TGTGCCAGTACCGGGACAGGGGAATATTATGGCTACACCTTC
CDR3 protein: CASTGTGEYYGYTF

J gene: TRBJ1-2
clone size: once
V gene: TRBV12-3/TRBV12-4
D gene: .
CDR3 DNA: TGTGCCAGCAGTTTTGTAACAGGAGGGGGCTACACCTTC
CDR3 protein: CASSFVTGGGYTF

J gene: TRBJ1-1
clone size: .
V gene: TRBV27
D gene: TRBD1
CDR3 DNA: TGTGCCAGCAGTTTTTCGACTTTCCGGGACAGGGGGCGAAGGGACACTGAAGCTTTCTTT
CDR3 protein: CASSFSTFRDRGRRDTEAFF

J gene: TRBJ1-1
clone size: .
V gene: TRBV7-9
D gene: .
CDR3 DNA: TGTGCCAGCAGCTTAGGGCGGAGGGGGGACACTGAAGCTTTCTTT
CDR3 protein: CASSLGRRGDTEAFF

J gene: TRBJ2-2
clone size: .
V gene: TRBV11-2
D gene: .
CDR3 DNA: TGTGCCAGCAAGGGGGACTTCAACACCGGGGAGCTGTTTTTT
CDR3 protein: CASKGDFNTGELFF

J gene: TRBJ2-1
clone size: once
V gene: TRBV7-2
D gene: .
CDR3 DNA: TGTGCCAGCAGCCTCCCCGGGTCGGGGCTAAGCTCCTACAATGAGCAGTTCTTC
CDR3 protein: CASSLPGSGLSSYNEQFF

J gene: TRBJ1-1
clone size: .
V gene: TRBV15
D gene: .
CDR3 DNA: TGTGCCACCAGCGGAAGGGTGAACACTGAAGCTTTCTTT
CDR3 protein: CATSGRVNTEAFF

J gene: TRBJ1-5
clone size: .
V gene: TRBV4-1
D gene: .
CDR3 DNA: TGCGCCAGCAGCCAAGATTCAGGGGTTCAGCCCCAGCATTTT
CDR3 protein: CASSQDSGVQPQHF

J gene: TRBJ2-2
clone size: .
V gene: TRBV4-3
D gene: TRBD2
CDR3 DNA: TGCGCCAGCAGCCAAGGACTAGCGGAGAACACCGGGGAGCTGTTTTTT
CDR3 protein: CASSQGLAENTGELFF